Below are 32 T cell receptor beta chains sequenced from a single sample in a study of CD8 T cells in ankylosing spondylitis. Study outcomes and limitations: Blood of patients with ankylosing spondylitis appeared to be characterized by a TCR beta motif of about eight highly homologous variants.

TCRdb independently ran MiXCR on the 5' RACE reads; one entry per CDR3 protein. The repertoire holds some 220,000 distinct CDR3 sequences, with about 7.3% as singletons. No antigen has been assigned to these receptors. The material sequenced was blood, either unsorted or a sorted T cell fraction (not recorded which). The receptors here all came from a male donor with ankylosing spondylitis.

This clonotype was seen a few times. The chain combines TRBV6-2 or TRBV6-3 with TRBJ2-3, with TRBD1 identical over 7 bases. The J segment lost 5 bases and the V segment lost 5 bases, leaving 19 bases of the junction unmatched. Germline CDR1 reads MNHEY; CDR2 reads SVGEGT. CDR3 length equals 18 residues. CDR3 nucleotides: TGTGCCAGCAGTCCGACCGGGACAGCTTTCTTAAGGGGAGATACGCAGTATTTT. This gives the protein CASSPTGTAFLRGDTQYF.

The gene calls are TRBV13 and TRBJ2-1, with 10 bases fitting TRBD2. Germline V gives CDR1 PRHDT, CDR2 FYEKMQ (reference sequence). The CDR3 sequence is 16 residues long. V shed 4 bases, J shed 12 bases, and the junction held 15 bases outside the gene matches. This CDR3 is CASSSLLAGGNIGQFF. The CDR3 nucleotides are TGTGCCAGCAGCTCACTCTTAGCGGGGGGAAACATAGGGCAGTTCTTC. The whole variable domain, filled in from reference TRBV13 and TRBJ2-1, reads AAGVIQSPRHLIKEKRETATLKCYPIPRHDTVYWYQQGPGQDPQFLISFYEKMQSDKGSIPDRFSAQQFSDYHSELNMSSLELGDSALYFCASSSLLAGGNIGQFFGPGTRLTVL.

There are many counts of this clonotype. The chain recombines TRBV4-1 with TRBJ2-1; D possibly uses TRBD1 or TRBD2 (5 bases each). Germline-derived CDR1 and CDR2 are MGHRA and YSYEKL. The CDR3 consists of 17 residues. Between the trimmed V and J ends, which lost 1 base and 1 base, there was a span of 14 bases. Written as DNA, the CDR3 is TGCGCCAGCAGCCAAGTCCCCGGGACCGGATCCTACAATGAGCAGTTCTTC. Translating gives CASSQVPGTGSYNEQFF.

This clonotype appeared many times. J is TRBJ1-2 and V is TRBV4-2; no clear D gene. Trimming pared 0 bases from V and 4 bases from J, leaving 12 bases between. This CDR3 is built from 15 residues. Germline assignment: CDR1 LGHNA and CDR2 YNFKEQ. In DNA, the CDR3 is TGTGCCAGCAGCCAAGATACCTCACCGGGCTATGGCTACACCTTC. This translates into CASSQDTSPGYGYTF.

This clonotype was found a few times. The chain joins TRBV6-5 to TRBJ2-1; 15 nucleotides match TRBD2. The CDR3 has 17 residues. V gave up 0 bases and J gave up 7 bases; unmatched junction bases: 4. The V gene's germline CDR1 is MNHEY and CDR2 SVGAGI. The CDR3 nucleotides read TGTGCCAGCAGTTACTCTCCGGGACTAGCGGGAGGAAATGAGCAGTTCTTC. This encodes CASSYSPGLAGGNEQFF.

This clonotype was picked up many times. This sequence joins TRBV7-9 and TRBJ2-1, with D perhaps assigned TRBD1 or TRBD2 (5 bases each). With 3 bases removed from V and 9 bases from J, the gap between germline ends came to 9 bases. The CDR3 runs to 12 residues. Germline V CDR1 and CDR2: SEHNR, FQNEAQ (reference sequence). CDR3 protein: CASSFGGGEQFF. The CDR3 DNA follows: TGTGCCAGCAGCTTTGGTGGGGGTGAGCAGTTCTTC.

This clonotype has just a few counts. As DNA, the CDR3 is TGTGCCAGCAGTGCGGTGGTCCGGGGACCAAACTATGGCTACACCTTC. Protein product: CASSAVVRGPNYGYTF. This sequence joins TRBV2 and TRBJ1-2; a possible D gene is TRBD1 (5 bases). The germline CDR1 and CDR2 sequences are SNHLY and FYNNEI. The CDR3 sequence is 16 residues long. V lost 4 bases to trimming and J lost 2 bases, with 17 bases between them.

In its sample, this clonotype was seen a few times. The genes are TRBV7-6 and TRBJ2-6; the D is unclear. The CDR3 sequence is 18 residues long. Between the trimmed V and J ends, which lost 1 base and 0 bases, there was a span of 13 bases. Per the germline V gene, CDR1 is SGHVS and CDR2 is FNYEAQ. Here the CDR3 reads CASSLEAAAHSGANVLTF. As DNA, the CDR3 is TGTGCCAGCAGCTTAGAGGCAGCCGCCCACTCTGGGGCCAACGTCCTGACTTTC.

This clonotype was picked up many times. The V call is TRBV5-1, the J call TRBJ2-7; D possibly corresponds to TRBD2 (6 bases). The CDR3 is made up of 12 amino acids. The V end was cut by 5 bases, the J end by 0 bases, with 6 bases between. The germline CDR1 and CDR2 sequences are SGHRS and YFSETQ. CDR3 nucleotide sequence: TGCGCCAGCAGGGAGGGCTCCTACGAGCAGTACTTC. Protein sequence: CASREGSYEQYF.

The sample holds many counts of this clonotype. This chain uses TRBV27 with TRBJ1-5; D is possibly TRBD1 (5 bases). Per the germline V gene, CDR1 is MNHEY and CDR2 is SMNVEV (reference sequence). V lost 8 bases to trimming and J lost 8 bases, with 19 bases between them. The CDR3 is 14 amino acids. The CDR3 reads CASRSGVGIEPQHF. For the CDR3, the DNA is TGTGCCAGCCGGTCGGGGGTGGGGATCGAGCCCCAGCATTTT.

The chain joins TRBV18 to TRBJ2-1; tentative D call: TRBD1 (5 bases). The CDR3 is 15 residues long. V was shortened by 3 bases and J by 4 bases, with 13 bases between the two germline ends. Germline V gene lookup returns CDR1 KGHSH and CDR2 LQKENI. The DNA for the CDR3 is TGTGCCAGCTCACCCTCGGACACGGTATACAATGAGCAGTTCTTC. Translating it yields CASSPSDTVYNEQFF.

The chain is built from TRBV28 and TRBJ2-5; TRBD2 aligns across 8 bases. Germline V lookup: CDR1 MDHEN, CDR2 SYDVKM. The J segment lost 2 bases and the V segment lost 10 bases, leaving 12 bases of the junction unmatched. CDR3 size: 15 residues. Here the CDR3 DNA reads TGTGCCACCTCTCCCGAGCGGGGGAATCAAGAGACCCAGTACTTC. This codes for CATSPERGNQETQYF.

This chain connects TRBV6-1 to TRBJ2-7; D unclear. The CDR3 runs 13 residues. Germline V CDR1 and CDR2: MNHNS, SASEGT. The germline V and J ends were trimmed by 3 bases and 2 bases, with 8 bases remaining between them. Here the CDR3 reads CASSDGPAYEQYF. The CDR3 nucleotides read TGTGCCAGCAGTGACGGGCCTGCCTACGAGCAGTACTTC.

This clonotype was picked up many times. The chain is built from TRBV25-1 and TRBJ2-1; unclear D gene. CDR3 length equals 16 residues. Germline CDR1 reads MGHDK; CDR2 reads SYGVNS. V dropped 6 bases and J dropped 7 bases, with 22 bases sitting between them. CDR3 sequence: CASRKSLDTPKNEQFF. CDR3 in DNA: TGTGCCAGCAGGAAGTCCCTCGACACTCCTAAGAATGAGCAGTTCTTC.

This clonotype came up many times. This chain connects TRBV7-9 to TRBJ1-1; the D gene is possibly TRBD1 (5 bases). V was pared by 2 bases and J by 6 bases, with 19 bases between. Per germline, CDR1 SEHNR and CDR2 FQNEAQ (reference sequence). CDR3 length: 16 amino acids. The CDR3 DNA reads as TGTGCCAGCAGCTTATGGTTCGGGGCTGCATTTGCTGAAGCTTTCTTT. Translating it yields CASSLWFGAAFAEAFF.

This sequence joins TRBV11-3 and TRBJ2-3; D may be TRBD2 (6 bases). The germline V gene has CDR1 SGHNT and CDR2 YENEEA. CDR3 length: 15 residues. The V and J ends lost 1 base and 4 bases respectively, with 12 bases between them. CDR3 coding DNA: TGTGCCAGCAGCTTAGTTTACGGGAGCCCAGATACGCAGTATTTT. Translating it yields CASSLVYGSPDTQYF.

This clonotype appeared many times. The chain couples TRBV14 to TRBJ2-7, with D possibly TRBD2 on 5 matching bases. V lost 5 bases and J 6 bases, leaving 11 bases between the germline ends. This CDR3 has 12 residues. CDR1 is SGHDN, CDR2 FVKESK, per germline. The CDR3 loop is CASSWSGGEQYF. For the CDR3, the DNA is TGTGCCAGCAGCTGGAGCGGCGGCGAGCAGTACTTC.

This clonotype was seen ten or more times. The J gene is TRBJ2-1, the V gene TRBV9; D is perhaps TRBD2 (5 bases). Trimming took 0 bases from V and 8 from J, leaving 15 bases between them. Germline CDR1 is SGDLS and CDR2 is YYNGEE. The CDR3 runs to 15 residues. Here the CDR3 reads CASSVARPYGDEQFF. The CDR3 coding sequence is TGTGCCAGCAGCGTAGCTAGGCCCTACGGGGATGAGCAGTTCTTC.

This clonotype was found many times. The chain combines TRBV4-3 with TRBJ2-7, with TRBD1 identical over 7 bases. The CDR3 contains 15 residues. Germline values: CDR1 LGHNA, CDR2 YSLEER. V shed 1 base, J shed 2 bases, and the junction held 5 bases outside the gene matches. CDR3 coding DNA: TGCGCCAGCAGCCAAGCCTTTACAGGGGCCTACGAGCAGTACTTC. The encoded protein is CASSQAFTGAYEQYF.

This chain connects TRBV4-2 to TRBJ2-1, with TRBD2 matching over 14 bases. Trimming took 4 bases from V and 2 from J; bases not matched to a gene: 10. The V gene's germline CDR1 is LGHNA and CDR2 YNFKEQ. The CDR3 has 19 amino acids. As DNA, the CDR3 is TGTGCCAGCAGCCGGGGGACTAGCGGGGGTTCGCGGACCTACAATGAGCAGTTCTTC. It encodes CASSRGTSGGSRTYNEQFF.

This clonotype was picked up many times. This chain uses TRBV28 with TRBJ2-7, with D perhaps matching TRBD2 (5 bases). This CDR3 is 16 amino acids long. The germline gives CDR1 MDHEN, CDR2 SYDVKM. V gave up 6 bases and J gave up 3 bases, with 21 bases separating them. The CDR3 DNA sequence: TGTGCCAGCAGCCTAAACGGGGAGCGGCCCCACTACGAGCAGTACTTC. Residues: CASSLNGERPHYEQYF.

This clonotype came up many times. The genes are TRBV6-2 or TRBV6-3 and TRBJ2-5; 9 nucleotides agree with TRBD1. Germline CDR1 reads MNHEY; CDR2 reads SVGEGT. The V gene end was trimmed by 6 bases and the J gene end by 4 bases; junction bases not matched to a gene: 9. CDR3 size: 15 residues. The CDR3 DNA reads TGTGCCAGCAGCAGCCGGGACAGGGTACGAGAGACCCAGTACTTC. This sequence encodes CASSSRDRVRETQYF.

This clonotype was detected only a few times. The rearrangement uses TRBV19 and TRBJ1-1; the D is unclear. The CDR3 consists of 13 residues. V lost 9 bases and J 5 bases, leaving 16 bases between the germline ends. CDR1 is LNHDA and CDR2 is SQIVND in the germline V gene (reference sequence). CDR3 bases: TGTGCCAGCGCTATTGGGGTAAAGACTGAAGCTTTCTTT. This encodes CASAIGVKTEAFF. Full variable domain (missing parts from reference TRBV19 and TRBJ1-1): DGGITQSPKYLFRKEGQNVTLSCEQNLNHDAMYWYRQDPGQGLRLIYYSQIVNDFQKGDIAEGYSVSREKKESFPLTVTSAQKNPTAFYLCASAIGVKTEAFFGQGTRLTVV.

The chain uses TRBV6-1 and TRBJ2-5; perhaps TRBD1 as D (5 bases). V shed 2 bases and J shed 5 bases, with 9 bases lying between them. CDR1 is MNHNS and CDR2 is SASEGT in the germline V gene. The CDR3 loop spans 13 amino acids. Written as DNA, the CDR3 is TGTGCCAGCAGTGAACAGGGTTTGGAGACCCAGTACTTC. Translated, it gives CASSEQGLETQYF.

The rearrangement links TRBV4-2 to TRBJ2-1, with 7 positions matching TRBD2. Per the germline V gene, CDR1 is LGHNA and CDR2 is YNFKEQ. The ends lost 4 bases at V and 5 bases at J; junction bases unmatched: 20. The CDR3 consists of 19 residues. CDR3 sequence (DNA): TGTGCCAGCAGCCCCTATGGGGGGGGATGGGAAGATTCTAACAATGAGCAGTTCTTC. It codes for CASSPYGGGWEDSNNEQFF.

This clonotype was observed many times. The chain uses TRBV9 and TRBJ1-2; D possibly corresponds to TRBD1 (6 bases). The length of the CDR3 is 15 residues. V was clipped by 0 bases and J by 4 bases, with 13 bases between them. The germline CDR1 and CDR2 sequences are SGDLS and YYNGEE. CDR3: CASSVGDRPGYGYTF. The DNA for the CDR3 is TGTGCCAGCAGCGTAGGAGACAGGCCGGGCTATGGCTACACCTTC.

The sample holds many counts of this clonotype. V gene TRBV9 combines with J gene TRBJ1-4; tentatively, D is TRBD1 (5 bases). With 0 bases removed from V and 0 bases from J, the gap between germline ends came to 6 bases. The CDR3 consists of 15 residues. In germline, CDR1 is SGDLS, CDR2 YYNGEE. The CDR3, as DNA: TGTGCCAGCAGCGTAGGAGGGGCAACTAATGAAAAACTGTTTTTT. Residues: CASSVGGATNEKLFF.

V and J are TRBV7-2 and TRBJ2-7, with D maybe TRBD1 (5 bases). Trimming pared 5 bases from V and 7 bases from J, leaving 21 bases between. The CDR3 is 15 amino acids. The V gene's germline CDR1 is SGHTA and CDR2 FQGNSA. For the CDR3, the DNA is TGTGCCAGCAGCCCAATGGGTGGGGCCCGTGGGGAGCAGTACTTC. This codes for CASSPMGGARGEQYF.

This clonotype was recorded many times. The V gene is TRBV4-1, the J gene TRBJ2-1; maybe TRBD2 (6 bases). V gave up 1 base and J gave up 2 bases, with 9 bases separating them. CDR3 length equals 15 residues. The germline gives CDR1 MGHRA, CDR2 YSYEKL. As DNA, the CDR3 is TGCGCCAGCAGCCAAGTGGCGGGGCCCTACAATGAGCAGTTCTTC. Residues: CASSQVAGPYNEQFF.

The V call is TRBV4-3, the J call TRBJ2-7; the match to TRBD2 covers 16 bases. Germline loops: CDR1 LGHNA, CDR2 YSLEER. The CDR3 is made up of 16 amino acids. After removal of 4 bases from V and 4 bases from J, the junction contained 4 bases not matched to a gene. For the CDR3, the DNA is TGCGCCAGCAGCCGAGGGACTAGCGGGGGGGCATACGAGCAGTACTTC. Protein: CASSRGTSGGAYEQYF.

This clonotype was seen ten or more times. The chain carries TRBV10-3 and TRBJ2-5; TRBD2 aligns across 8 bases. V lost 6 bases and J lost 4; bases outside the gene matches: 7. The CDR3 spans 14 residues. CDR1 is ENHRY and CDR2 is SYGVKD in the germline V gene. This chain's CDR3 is CAISVSGRAETQYF. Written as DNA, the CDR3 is TGTGCCATCAGCGTCAGCGGGAGAGCAGAGACCCAGTACTTC.

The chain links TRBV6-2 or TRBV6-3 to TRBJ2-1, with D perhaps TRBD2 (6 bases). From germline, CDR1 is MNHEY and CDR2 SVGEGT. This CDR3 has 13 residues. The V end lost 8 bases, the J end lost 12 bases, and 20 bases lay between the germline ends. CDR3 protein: CASGSGASIMQFF. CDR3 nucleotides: TGTGCCAGCGGGTCGGGAGCGTCCATAATGCAGTTCTTC.